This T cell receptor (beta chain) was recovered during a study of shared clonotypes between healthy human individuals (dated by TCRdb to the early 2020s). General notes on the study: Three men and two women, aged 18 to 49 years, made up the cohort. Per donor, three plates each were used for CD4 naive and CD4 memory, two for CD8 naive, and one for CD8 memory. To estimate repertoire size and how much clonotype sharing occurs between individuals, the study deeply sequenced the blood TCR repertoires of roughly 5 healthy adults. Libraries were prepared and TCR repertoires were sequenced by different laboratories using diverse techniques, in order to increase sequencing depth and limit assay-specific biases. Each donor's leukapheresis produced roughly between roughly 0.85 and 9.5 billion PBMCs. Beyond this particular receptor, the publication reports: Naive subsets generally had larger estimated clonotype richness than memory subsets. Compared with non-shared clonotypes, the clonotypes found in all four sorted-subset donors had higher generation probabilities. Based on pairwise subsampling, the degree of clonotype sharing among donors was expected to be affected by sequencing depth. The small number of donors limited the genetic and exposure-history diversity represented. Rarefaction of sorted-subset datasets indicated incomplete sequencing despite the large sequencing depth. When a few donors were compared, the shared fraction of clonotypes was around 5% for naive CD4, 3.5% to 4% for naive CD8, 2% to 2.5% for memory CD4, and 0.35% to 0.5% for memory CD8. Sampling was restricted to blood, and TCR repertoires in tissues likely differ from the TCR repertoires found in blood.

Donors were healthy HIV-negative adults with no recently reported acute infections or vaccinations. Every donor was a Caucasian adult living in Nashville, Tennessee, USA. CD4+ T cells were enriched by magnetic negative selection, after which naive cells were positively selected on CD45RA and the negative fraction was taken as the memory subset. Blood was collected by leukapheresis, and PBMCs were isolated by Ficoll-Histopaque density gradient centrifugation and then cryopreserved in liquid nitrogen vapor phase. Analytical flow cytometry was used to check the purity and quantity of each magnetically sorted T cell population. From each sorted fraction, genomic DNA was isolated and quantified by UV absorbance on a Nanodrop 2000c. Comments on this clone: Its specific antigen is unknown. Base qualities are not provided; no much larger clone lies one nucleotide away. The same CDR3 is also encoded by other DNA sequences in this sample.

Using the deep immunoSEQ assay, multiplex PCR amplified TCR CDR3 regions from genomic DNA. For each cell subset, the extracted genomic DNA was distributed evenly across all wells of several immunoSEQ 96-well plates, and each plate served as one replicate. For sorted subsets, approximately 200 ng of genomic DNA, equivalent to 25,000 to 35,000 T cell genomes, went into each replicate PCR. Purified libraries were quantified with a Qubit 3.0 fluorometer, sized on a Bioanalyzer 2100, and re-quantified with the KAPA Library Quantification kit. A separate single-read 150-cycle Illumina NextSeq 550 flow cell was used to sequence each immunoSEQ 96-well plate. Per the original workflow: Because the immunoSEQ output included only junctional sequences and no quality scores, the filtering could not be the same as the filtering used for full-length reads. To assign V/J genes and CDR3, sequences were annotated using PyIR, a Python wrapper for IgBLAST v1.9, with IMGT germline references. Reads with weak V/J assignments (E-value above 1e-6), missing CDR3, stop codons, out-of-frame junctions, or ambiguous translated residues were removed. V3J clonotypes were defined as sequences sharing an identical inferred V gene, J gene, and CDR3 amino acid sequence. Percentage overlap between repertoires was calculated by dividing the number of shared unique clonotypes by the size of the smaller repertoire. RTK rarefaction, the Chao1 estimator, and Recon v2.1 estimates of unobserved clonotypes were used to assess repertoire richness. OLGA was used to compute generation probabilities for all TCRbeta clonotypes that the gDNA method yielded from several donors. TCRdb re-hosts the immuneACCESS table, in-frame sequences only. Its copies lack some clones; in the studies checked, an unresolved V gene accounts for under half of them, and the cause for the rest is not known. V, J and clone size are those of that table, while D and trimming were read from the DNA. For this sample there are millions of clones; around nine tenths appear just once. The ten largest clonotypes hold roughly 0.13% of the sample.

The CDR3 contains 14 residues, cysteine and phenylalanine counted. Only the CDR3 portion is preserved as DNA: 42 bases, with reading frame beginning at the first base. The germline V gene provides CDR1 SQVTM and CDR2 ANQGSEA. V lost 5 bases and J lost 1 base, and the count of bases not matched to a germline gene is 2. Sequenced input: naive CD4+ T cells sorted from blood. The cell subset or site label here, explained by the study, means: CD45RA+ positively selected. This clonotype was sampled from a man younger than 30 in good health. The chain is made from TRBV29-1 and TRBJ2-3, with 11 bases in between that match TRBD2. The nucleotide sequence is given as TGCAGCGTTTCGGGACTAGCGGGCACAGATACGCAGTATTTT. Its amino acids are CSVSGLAGTDTQYF.